The 18 T cell receptor beta chains presented below share a single source sample, sequenced in a study of shared clonotypes between healthy human individuals. Sequencing was performed with immunoSEQ multiplex PCR; in TCRdb, only in-frame clones are kept and a portion is missing. The table includes 450,000 or so clones, roughly 80% detected once. The sequenced sample was PBMCs. Receptors originate from a woman between 35 and 50 years old in good health. Some clones in this sample may be carry-over from other donors' samples.

The chain recombines TRBV18 with TRBJ2-7; TRBD1 aligns across 7 bases. Germline values: CDR1 KGHSH, CDR2 LQKENI. V dropped 7 bases and J dropped 5; count of bases not matched to a gene: 8. This CDR3 is built from 13 residues. The CDR3 sequence is CASFLGQSDEQYF. The CDR3 coding sequence is TGTGCCAGCTTCTTGGGACAGTCCGACGAGCAGTACTTC.

The rearrangement uses TRBV4-1 and TRBJ2-3; 10 bases line up with TRBD1. The CDR3 runs to 17 residues. The V segment lost 1 base and the J segment 4 bases; nucleotides outside the gene matches: 8. Germline-derived CDR1 and CDR2 are MGHRA and YSYEKL. The CDR3 here is CASSQGPGTGAPDTQYF. The CDR3, as DNA: TGCGCCAGCAGCCAAGGACCCGGGACAGGGGCACCAGATACGCAGTATTTT.

The chain carries TRBV4-2 and TRBJ2-7, with D unresolved. Germline lookup yields CDR1 LGHNA and CDR2 YNFKEQ. V lost 3 bases and J 4 bases, leaving 13 bases between the germline ends. CDR3 length: 14 amino acids. CDR3: CASSQEADFYEQYF. The CDR3 coding sequence is TGTGCCAGCAGCCAGGAAGCTGATTTTTACGAGCAGTACTTC.

The V and J genes are TRBV7-2 and TRBJ2-7, with D perhaps TRBD1 (5 bases). The CDR3 length is 14 residues. The ends were cut back, 1 base at V and 3 bases at J, with 10 bases in the middle. Germline CDR1 is SGHTA and CDR2 is FQGNSA. CDR3 region: CASSLEGHSYEQYF. CDR3 nucleotides: TGTGCCAGCAGCTTAGAAGGACACAGCTACGAGCAGTACTTC.

This clone was seen once. The J gene is TRBJ2-5, the V gene TRBV2, with no clear D. Germline V gives CDR1 SNHLY, CDR2 FYNNEI. Trimming pared 4 bases from V and 6 bases from J, leaving 9 bases between. The CDR3 extends over 12 amino acids. This chain's CDR3 is CASSGGWQTQYF. In DNA form, the CDR3 reads TGTGCCAGCAGTGGGGGATGGCAGACCCAGTACTTC.

CDR3 coding DNA: TGTGCCAGCAGTGGTTATGGAGATGAGGCTTTCTTT. This gives the protein CASSGYGDEAFF. The chain links TRBV6-1 to TRBJ1-1; no reliable D call. Germline-derived CDR1 and CDR2 are MNHNS and SASEGT. This CDR3 is built from 12 residues. V was pared by 4 bases and J by 11 bases, with 14 bases between.

The J gene is TRBJ1-1, the V gene TRBV5-4, with D possibly TRBD1 on 6 matching bases. CDR1 SGHNT and CDR2 YYREEE come from the germline V gene (reference sequence). V was pared by 3 bases and J by 4 bases, with 13 bases between. CDR3 length: 14 amino acids. Written as DNA, the CDR3 is TGTGCCAGCAGCTCTGGACAGTCGGTCACTGAAGCTTTCTTT. Amino acids: CASSSGQSVTEAFF.

The rearrangement links TRBV6-5 to TRBJ2-2; D tentatively reads TRBD1 or TRBD2 (6 bases each). V lost 2 bases to trimming and J lost 3 bases, with 13 bases between them. Germline V gene data show CDR1 as MNHEY and CDR2 as SVGAGI. CDR3 length: 16 amino acids. CDR3 nucleotides: TGTGCCAGCAGTTACAGACTAGGGGGTGACACCGGGGAGCTGTTTTTT. Protein sequence: CASSYRLGGDTGELFF.

Remarks on this clone: The germline gene is not matched at one end of the junction; a read error may be the cause. V and J are TRBV18 and TRBJ1-1, with unresolved D. CDR1 and CDR2 (germline): KGHSH, LQKENI. This CDR3 region has 14 residues. CDR3 sequence (DNA): TGTGCCAGCTCACCCGAAGGACGGCTCACTGAAGCTTCCTTT. Protein sequence: CASSPEGRLTEASF.

The chain joins TRBV28 to TRBJ2-7; 8 bases map to TRBD2. Per the germline V gene, CDR1 is MDHEN and CDR2 is SYDVKM. CDR3 size: 17 residues. V was clipped by 8 bases and J by 4 bases; unmatched bases: 19. In DNA form, the CDR3 reads TGTGCCAGCGGACCCTCCGGTGGACTAGCAGGGGCTTACGAGCAGTACTTC. This sequence encodes CASGPSGGLAGAYEQYF.

CDR3 amino acids: CASSLDAHQAGEETQYF. CDR3 sequence (DNA): TGTGCCAGCAGCTTAGATGCCCATCAAGCGGGTGAGGAGACCCAGTACTTC. The chain links TRBV11-2 to TRBJ2-5; TRBD2 might be the D (6 bases). Looked up from germline, CDR1 is SGHAT and CDR2 is FQNNGV. Trimming removed 0 bases at V and 5 bases at J, with 19 bases between. The CDR3 runs to 17 residues.

The chain carries TRBV21-1 and TRBJ1-1. TRBV21-1 counts as a pseudogene. The CDR3 spans 16 residues. This chain's CDR3 is CASTDGDGRGGTEAFF. CDR3 nucleotide sequence: TGTGCCAGCACCGACGGAGACGGTCGGGGGGGCACTGAAGCTTTCTTT.

V gene TRBV6-1 combines with J gene TRBJ2-5; a possible D gene is TRBD2 (6 bases). This CDR3 has 13 amino acids. V lost 2 bases to trimming and J lost 5 bases, with 9 bases between them. Germline CDR1 reads MNHNS; CDR2 reads SASEGT. CDR3 amino acids: CASSEFGGETQYF. CDR3 DNA: TGTGCCAGCAGTGAATTTGGGGGGGAGACCCAGTACTTC.

The chain combines TRBV13 with TRBJ2-1; 9 nucleotides line up with TRBD2. V lost 0 bases to trimming and J lost 7 bases; unmatched junction nucleotides: 4. Germline CDR1 and CDR2: PRHDT and FYEKMQ (reference sequence). This CDR3 region has 15 residues. The CDR3 DNA is TGTGCCAGCAGCTTAGGGCTAGCGGGAAGGAATGAGCAGTTCTTC. Amino acids: CASSLGLAGRNEQFF.

The DNA of the CDR3 is TGTGCCAGCAGATACCAGGGGGCTGGGCAGCCCCAGCATTTT. Amino acid sequence: CASRYQGAGQPQHF. V usage is TRBV28 and J usage is TRBJ1-5; TRBD1 agrees at 8 bases. There are 14 residues in the CDR3. Germline trimming cut 6 bases from V and 7 bases from J; bases unmatched to any gene: 8. From germline, CDR1 is MDHEN and CDR2 SYDVKM.

Turning to this clone: A much larger clonotype is one base distant, so this may be a read error. No DNA is shown, since the ends of the CDR3 on it are uncertain; the CDR3 is the one TCRdb lists. The chain carries TRBV5-4 and TRBJ2-5; the table's D call of TRBD2 was not tested on the DNA. A total of 15 residues make up the CDR3, ends included. Germline lookup yields CDR1 SGHNT and CDR2 YYREEE (reference sequence). CDR3 region: CASSSSASGREAQYF.

The V and J genes are TRBV30 and TRBJ2-2; no firm D call. V lost 0 bases to trimming and J lost 0 bases, with 8 bases between them. Germline CDR1 is GTSNPN and CDR2 is SVGIG (reference sequence). The CDR3 consists of 15 residues. CDR3 loop: CAWSVRPANTGELFF. The CDR3 coding sequence is TGTGCCTGGAGTGTACGTCCCGCGAACACCGGGGAGCTGTTTTTT. The full variable domain, with the rest looked up from reference TRBV30 and TRBJ2-2, is SQTIHQWPATLVQPVGSPLSLECTVEGTSNPNLYWYRQAAGRGLQLLFYSVGIGQISSEVPQNLSASRPQDRQFILSSKKLLLSDSGFYLCAWSVRPANTGELFFGEGSRLTVL.

The rearrangement uses TRBV28 and TRBJ2-7, with a possible D match to TRBD1 (5 bases). The length of the CDR3 is 15 residues. Germline V gene sequence: CDR1 MDHEN, CDR2 SYDVKM. Trimming took 6 bases from V and 7 from J, leaving 22 bases between them. The CDR3 sequence: CASSSLRTWSGEQYF. The CDR3, as DNA: TGTGCCAGCAGCTCCCTAAGGACATGGTCGGGTGAGCAGTACTTC.